This T cell receptor (beta chain) stems from a study of T cell responses to AZD1222 COVID-19 vaccine. Study results and caveats: Nearly half of spike-specific TCRs reportedly target variant regions that are unmutated in the B.1.351 and B.1.1.7 variants. Sampled repertoires all dated from after the peak T cell response.

The method was immunoSEQ multiplex PCR; TCRdb's version includes in-frame clones alone and lacks a portion of them. The sample has 150,000 to 200,000 clones, approximately 90% seen once. Concerning this clone: Its specificity is unknown.

This receptor was taken from an adult who received the AZD1222 COVID-19 vaccine. Source: peripheral blood, taken 28 days after the second AZD1222 dose.

This CDR3 reads CASSQVASGGLEETQYF. The CDR3 DNA reads TGTGCCAGCAGCCAAGTGGCTAGCGGGGGGTTGGAGGAGACCCAGTACTTC. The chain combines TRBV3-1 (or the pseudogene TRBV3-2) with TRBJ2-5; 11 bases are shared with TRBD2. Germline V gene data show CDR1 as LGHDT and CDR2 as YNNKEL (reference sequence). The length of the CDR3 is 17 residues. V was clipped by 1 base and J by 5 bases; unmatched bases: 9.